This is a list of T cell receptor beta chains from one sample in a study of CD8+ T cells in alopecia areata. Sequenced by immunoSEQ multiplex PCR; TCRdb stores in-frame clones only, minus some. This sample has some 130,000 clones, with 49% found just once. Sequencing used CD8+ T cells sorted from blood, obtained at week 0. Receptors originate from a human donor with alopecia areata. The CDR3 runs from the conserved cysteine through the conserved F or W. The order of the fields is D gene, J gene, clone size, V gene, CDR3 DNA, CDR3 protein. D genes are given only for firm matches. Some rows mark clone size as missing; the rest say once, few, many or name a class of expanded clone.

TRBD1 TRBJ2-7 NA TRBV7-9 TGTGCCAGCAGCTTAGGACAGGGGGTCTTCTACGAGCAGTACTTC CASSLGQGVFYEQYF
NA TRBJ2-7 few TRBV5-1 TGCGCCAGCACCCCAGGTTGGGGAGCCTACGAGCAGTACTTC CASTPGWGAYEQYF
TRBD1 TRBJ1-6 NA TRBV6-5 TGTGCCAGCAGTTACTCGGGGACAGGGTCCCTCCACTTT CASSYSGTGSLHF
NA TRBJ2-1 NA TRBV5-6 TGTGCCAGCAGCTTGATTTCAGTCCTCTCCTACAATGAGCAGTTCTTC CASSLISVLSYNEQFF
NA TRBJ1-1 NA TRBV30 TGTGCCTGGAGTGATACTTCTGAAGCTTTCTTT CAWSDTSEAFF
NA TRBJ2-7 NA TRBV2 TGTGCCAGCAGTGACGGTGCAAACTACGAGCAGTACTTC CASSDGANYEQYF
NA TRBJ2-3 few TRBV5-6 TGTGCCAGCAGCTTGGGATTAGATACGCAGTATTTT CASSLGLDTQYF
TRBD2 TRBJ2-2 few TRBV14 TGTGCCAGCAGCCAAGAGGGGGAGGGCTCGGACACCGGGGAGCTGTTTTTT CASSQEGEGSDTGELFF
NA TRBJ1-5 NA TRBV27 TGTGCCAGCAGTTTAAGGGCAGGTCAGCCCCAGCATTTT CASSLRAGQPQHF
NA TRBJ1-2 NA TRBV29-1 TGCAGCGTTGATGGAGGTGGGCCCGATGGCTACACCTTC CSVDGGGPDGYTF
TRBD2 TRBJ2-5 NA TRBV29-1 TGCAGCGTCTCGGGGGGAGGGCTGGTAGGAGAGACCCAGTACTTC CSVSGGGLVGETQYF
NA TRBJ2-5 NA TRBV29-1 TGCAGCGTTGAAGGGGAGACCCAGTACTTC CSVEGETQYF
NA TRBJ1-3 NA TRBV5-6 TGTGCCAGCCAGGAGGGCTCTGGAAACACCATATATTTT CASQEGSGNTIYF
NA TRBJ2-3 NA TRBV4-2 TGTGCCAGCAGTGCGACCCCTAGCACAGATACGCAGTATTTT CASSATPSTDTQYF
NA TRBJ2-5 once TRBV9 TGTGCCAGCAGCGTAGATAAGGGGTTGGAGACCCAGTACTTC CASSVDKGLETQYF
NA TRBJ1-4 few TRBV7-2 TGTGCCAGCACAGAGGGTGAGGTTGAAAAACTGTTTTTT CASTEGEVEKLFF
TRBD2 TRBJ2-1 NA TRBV7-2 TGTGCCAGCAGCCGAACAATTCGGGGGGATACATACAATGAGCAGTTCTTC CASSRTIRGDTYNEQFF
NA TRBJ1-1 NA TRBV30 TGTGCCTGGAATCCGTCGGGGGACACTGAAGCTTTCTTT CAWNPSGDTEAFF
NA TRBJ1-5 NA TRBV6-1 TGTGCCAGCAGTGAAGAAGCATCATATAGCAATCAGCCCCAGCATTTT CASSEEASYSNQPQHF
NA TRBJ1-5 NA TRBV27 TGTGCCAGCAGTCAGGTTTACGGGGGGGGTCAGCCCCAGCATTTT CASSQVYGGGQPQHF
TRBD1 TRBJ1-1 NA TRBV4-1 TGCGCCAGCAGCCAAGGACAGGGGGCCGACACTGAAGCTTTCTTT CASSQGQGADTEAFF
NA TRBJ2-1 NA TRBV9 TGTGCCAGCAGCGTCGTGGGGGACTCCAGACTGAGCTCCTACAATGAGCAGTTCTTC CASSVVGDSRLSSYNEQFF
NA TRBJ1-5 NA TRBV9 TGTGCCAGCAGTGCGGAGGGGGAAGACAATCAGCCCCAGCATTTT CASSAEGEDNQPQHF
TRBD1 TRBJ2-5 NA TRBV13 TGTGCCAGCAGCCCCCCCCAGGACAGGCGAGAGACCCAGTACTTC CASSPPQDRRETQYF
NA TRBJ1-1 few TRBV30 TGTGCCTGGAGTTCTGAGAACACTGAAGCTTTCTTT CAWSSENTEAFF
NA TRBJ2-1 NA TRBV4-1 TGCGCCAGCAGCCAACTTCCTCCCCGGGAAGGGATCAATGAGCAGTTCTTC CASSQLPPREGINEQFF
TRBD2 TRBJ2-3 NA TRBV27 TGTGCCAGCAGTTTCGGGGGGTTGGCAGATACGCAGTATTTT CASSFGGLADTQYF
TRBD1 TRBJ1-2 few TRBV6-5 TGTGCCAGCAGCCCCGGGACAGGGGTTGGCTACACCTTC CASSPGTGVGYTF
NA TRBJ2-3 few TRBV28 TGTGCCAGCAGTTCCATACCTGACAGCACAGATACGCAGTATTTT CASSSIPDSTDTQYF
TRBD1 TRBJ2-7 NA TRBV15 TGTGCCACCAGCAGATACACCCCCGGGACAGTGACTTACGAGCAGTACTTC CATSRYTPGTVTYEQYF
NA TRBJ1-6 NA TRBV6-1 TGTGCCAGCAGTGATACGGACATCTTCTCACCCCTCCACTTT CASSDTDIFSPLHF
TRBD1 TRBJ2-3 once TRBV27 TGTGCCAGCAGTACGCCCGGGACAGGCAGCACAGATACGCAGTATTTT CASSTPGTGSTDTQYF
NA TRBJ1-6 NA TRBV27 TGTGCCAGCAGTTTACTCAATTCACCCCTCCACTTT CASSLLNSPLHF
TRBD2 TRBJ2-5 few TRBV5-1 TGCGCCAGCAGCCCGGAGCGGGGGCAAGAGACCCAGTACTTC CASSPERGQETQYF
TRBD2 TRBJ2-3 few TRBV18 TGTGCCAGCTCTCCCCGGACTAGCAGGGATACGCAGTATTTT CASSPRTSRDTQYF
NA TRBJ1-1 NA TRBV25-1 TGTGCCAGCAGTGAAATCCCTGGCGCTGAAGCTTTCTTT CASSEIPGAEAFF
NA TRBJ2-5 NA TRBV7-9 TGTGCCAGCCAGGGACCACAAGAGACCCAGTACTTC CASQGPQETQYF
TRBD1 TRBJ2-7 NA TRBV30 TGTGCCTGGAACACAGGGGACTCCTACGAGCAGTACTTC CAWNTGDSYEQYF
TRBD2 TRBJ2-3 few TRBV27 TGTGCCAGCACCCCGTCCCCGGGGGGAAGCACAGATACGCAGTATTTT CASTPSPGGSTDTQYF
NA TRBJ1-4 few TRBV2 TGTGCCAGCAGTGAACAGGGACTTCGGGAAAAACTGTTTTTT CASSEQGLREKLFF
NA TRBJ1-5 NA TRBV9 TGTGCCAGCAGCGCTGAGGAGGACAATCAGCCCCAGCATTTT CASSAEEDNQPQHF
NA TRBJ1-1 NA TRBV25-1 TGTGCCAGCAGTGTTGGGTTGGCTGAAGCTTTCTTT CASSVGLAEAFF
TRBD1 TRBJ2-1 few TRBV6-4 TGTGCCAGCAGTGAAACAGGGGAACACAATGAGCAGTTCTTC CASSETGEHNEQFF
NA TRBJ1-5 NA TRBV2 TGTGCCAGCAGTGAAGGGTTTGTTCACTCTCAGCCCCAGCATTTT CASSEGFVHSQPQHF
TRBD1 TRBJ1-2 NA TRBV9 TGTGCCAGCAGCGTAGGCTCCTTAAGGGACAGCCCTCGGGGCTACACCTTC CASSVGSLRDSPRGYTF